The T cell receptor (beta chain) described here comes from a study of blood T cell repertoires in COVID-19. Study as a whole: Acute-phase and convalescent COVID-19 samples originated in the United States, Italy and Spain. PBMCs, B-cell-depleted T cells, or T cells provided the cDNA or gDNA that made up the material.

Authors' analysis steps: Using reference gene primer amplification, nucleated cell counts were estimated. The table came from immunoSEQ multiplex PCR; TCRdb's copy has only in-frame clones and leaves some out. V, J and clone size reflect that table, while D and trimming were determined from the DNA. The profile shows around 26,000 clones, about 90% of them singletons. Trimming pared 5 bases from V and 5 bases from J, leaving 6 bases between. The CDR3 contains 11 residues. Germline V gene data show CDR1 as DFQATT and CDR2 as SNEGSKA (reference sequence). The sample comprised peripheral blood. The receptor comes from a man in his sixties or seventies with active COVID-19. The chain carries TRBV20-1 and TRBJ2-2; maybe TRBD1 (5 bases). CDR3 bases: TGCAGTGCTTACAGGACCGGGGAGCTGTTTTTT. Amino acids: CSAYRTGELFF.